The 10 T cell receptor beta chains below come from one sample, sequenced in a study of T-cell memory formation after mild COVID-19. TCRdb processed the 5' RACE reads anew with MiXCR; each CDR3 protein has one entry. This sample has hundreds of thousands of distinct CDR3 sequences, with roughly 13% found just once. The material sequenced was PBMCs or a T cell subset sorted from them (not recorded which). The receptors originated from a man aged 18 to 30 who had mild COVID-19 (a few samples of this study predate the infection). Cell type and time point are not known.

In its sample, this clonotype was seen many times. Here the CDR3 DNA reads TGTGCCAGCAGTGCCCGCAGGGGTTGGAGCTTTGACGGCTACACCTTC. As protein: CASSARRGWSFDGYTF. This sequence joins TRBV27 and TRBJ1-2, with D maybe TRBD1 (6 bases). Trimming left V 5 bases short and J 8 bases short, with 24 bases between. The CDR3 sequence is 16 residues long. Germline loops: CDR1 MNHEY, CDR2 SMNVEV (reference sequence).

V and J are TRBV3-1 and TRBJ1-5; D unresolved. Germline V gene lookup returns CDR1 LGHDT and CDR2 YNNKEL (reference sequence). The V gene lost 3 bases and the J gene lost 3 bases, with 9 bases spanning the gap. The CDR3 has 14 residues. The CDR3 loop reads CASSHSASNQPQHF. CDR3 bases: TGTGCCAGCAGCCATTCGGCCTCCAATCAGCCCCAGCATTTT.

The J gene is TRBJ2-5, the V gene TRBV4-3; 10 nucleotides agree with TRBD2. With V trimmed by 3 bases and J by 4 bases, 5 bases remained unmatched. The CDR3 has 15 amino acids. Germline V gives CDR1 LGHNA, CDR2 YSLEER. The CDR3 coding sequence is TGCGCCAGCAGCCAGAGCGGGGGGGACCTAGAGACCCAGTACTTC. Translated: CASSQSGGDLETQYF.

V and J are TRBV7-2 and TRBJ1-5, with TRBD1 identical over 8 bases. The CDR3 length is 13 residues. CDR1 is SGHTA and CDR2 is FQGNSA in the germline V gene. The ends lost 3 bases at V and 6 bases at J; junction bases unmatched: 1. The CDR3 coding sequence is TGTGCCAGCAGCTTCGACAGGGGTCAGCCCCAGCATTTT. It specifies CASSFDRGQPQHF.

This chain joins TRBV6-2 or TRBV6-3 and TRBJ2-5; D possibly corresponds to TRBD1 (5 bases). The CDR3 is made up of 13 amino acids. Germline V gene data show CDR1 as MNHEY and CDR2 as SVGEGT. V dropped 1 base and J dropped 10 bases, with 13 bases sitting between them. The CDR3 sequence is CASSYFDSSVQYF. Written as DNA, the CDR3 is TGTGCCAGCAGTTACTTTGACAGCAGCGTCCAGTACTTC.

This clonotype was observed a few times. The J gene is TRBJ2-2, the V gene TRBV12-3 or TRBV12-4; D remains unclear. V lost 2 bases and J lost 3, with 7 bases in between. The length of the CDR3 is 14 residues. CDR3 sequence (DNA): TGTGCCAGCAGTTTATTGGAAGACACCGGGGAGCTGTTTTTT. It encodes CASSLLEDTGELFF.

This chain connects TRBV7-9 to TRBJ2-1; no clear D. CDR1 SEHNR and CDR2 FQNEAQ come from the germline V gene (reference sequence). The CDR3 covers 10 residues. Trimming removed 7 bases from V and 7 bases from J, with 5 bases in between. The CDR3 spells CASTGNEQFF. The DNA for the CDR3 is TGTGCCAGCACCGGGAATGAGCAGTTCTTC.

The J gene is TRBJ2-1, the V gene TRBV6-2 or TRBV6-3; the match to TRBD2 covers 8 bases. The CDR3 extends over 14 amino acids. Per germline, CDR1 MNHEY and CDR2 SVGEGT. The CDR3 region has the DNA TGTGTCTCGACCCGGGGGGGGCCCTACAATGAGCAGTTCTTC. Translated, it gives CVSTRGGPYNEQFF.

In its sample, this clonotype was seen a few times. The genes are TRBV5-1 and TRBJ2-1, with 10 positions matching TRBD2. V shed 2 bases, J shed 3 bases, and the junction held 2 bases outside the gene matches. Germline-derived CDR1 and CDR2 are SGHRS and YFSETQ. This CDR3 is 15 amino acids long. The CDR3 loop is CASSLLAGNYNEQFF. In DNA, the CDR3 is TGCGCCAGCAGCTTACTAGCGGGGAACTACAATGAGCAGTTCTTC.

The V and J genes are TRBV6-5 and TRBJ2-5; perhaps TRBD1 as D (6 bases). The V and J ends lost 6 bases and 5 bases respectively, with 10 bases between them. The CDR3 contains 12 residues. Germline CDR1 is MNHEY and CDR2 is SVGAGI. CDR3: CASSTGWETQYF. CDR3 coding DNA: TGTGCCAGCAGCACAGGGTGGGAGACCCAGTACTTC.